This TCR beta chain is drawn from a study of cytomegalovirus exposure and HLA in healthy donors. Primers included in the PCR were 60 Vbeta and 13 Jbeta primers. Using immunoSEQ multiplex PCR, the repertoire was profiled, and TCRdb retains in-frame clones only, with some absent. The repertoire includes approximately 150,000 clones, 70% to 80% of them detected once, and 2% to 3% sits in the top ten. V was shortened by 0 bases and J by 1 base, with 10 bases between the two germline ends. In germline, CDR1 is SGHDT, CDR2 YYEEEE. The length of the CDR3 is 15 residues. Sequenced material: PBMCs. The TCR comes from a woman in her late teens or twenties in good health and CMV-seropositive. The chain joins TRBV5-6 to TRBJ1-2; no clear D gene. The CDR3 DNA reads as TGTGCCAGCAGCTTGGTTCAGAATAATAACTATGGCTACACCTTC. Translating it yields CASSLVQNNNYGYTF.